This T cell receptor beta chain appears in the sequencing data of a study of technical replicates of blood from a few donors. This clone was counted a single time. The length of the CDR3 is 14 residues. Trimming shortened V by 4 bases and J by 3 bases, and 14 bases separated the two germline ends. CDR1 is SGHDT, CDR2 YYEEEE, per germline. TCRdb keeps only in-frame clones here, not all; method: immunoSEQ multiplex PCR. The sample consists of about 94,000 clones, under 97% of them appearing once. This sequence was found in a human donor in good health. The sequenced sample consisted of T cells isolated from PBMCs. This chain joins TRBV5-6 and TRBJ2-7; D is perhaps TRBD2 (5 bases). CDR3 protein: CASSPTGRGYEQYF. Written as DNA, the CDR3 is TGTGCCAGCAGCCCTACGGGGAGAGGCTACGAGCAGTACTTC.